Listed below are T cell receptor beta chains from one sample, sequenced in a study of T cell responses to AZD1222 COVID-19 vaccine. The protocol was immunoSEQ multiplex PCR, while the TCRdb copy is restricted to in-frame clones and leaves out a portion. The table shows approximately 120,000 clones, with roughly 90% occurring only once. This specimen consisted of peripheral blood, obtained on day 0 of AZD1222 vaccination. These receptors all stem from an adult in good health. Both conserved end residues are part of each CDR3. D genes are given only for firm matches. The size field is filled for only some rows; it gives once, few, many or a size class.

NA,NA,TRBJ1-1,TRBV18,CASSQRDGAEAFF,TGTGCCAGCTCCCAGAGGGACGGGGCCGAAGCTTTCTTT
NA,NA,TRBJ1-1,TRBV11-1,CASSTQGRTRTEAFF,TGTGCCAGCAGCACCCAAGGGCGGACACGGACTGAAGCTTTCTTT
once,NA,TRBJ1-4,TRBV5-4,CASSLDGGVEKLFF,TGTGCCAGCAGCTTGGACGGGGGCGTTGAAAAACTGTTTTTT
NA,NA,TRBJ1-2,TRBV18,CASSPDLNGYTF,TGTGCCAGCTCACCTGATCTGAATGGCTACACCTTC
NA,NA,TRBJ1-5,TRBV28,CASSSLSGNQPQHF,TGTGCCAGCAGTTCCCTCTCTGGCAATCAGCCCCAGCATTTT
once,NA,TRBJ1-2,TRBV7-2,CASSPYGAGYTF,TGTGCCAGCAGCCCTTATGGGGCTGGCTACACCTTC
once,TRBD1,TRBJ2-7,TRBV6-5,CASTGDRGSYEQYF,TGTGCCAGCACTGGAGACAGGGGATCCTACGAGCAGTACTTC
few,NA,TRBJ2-2,TRBV9,CASSDHDTSGELFF,TGTGCCAGCAGCGACCACGACACCTCCGGGGAGCTGTTTTTT
NA,TRBD2,TRBJ2-1,TRBV27,CASRSGGGSVDEQFF,TGTGCCAGCAGGTCGGGGGGGGGAAGTGTCGATGAGCAGTTCTTC
NA,TRBD1,TRBJ1-5,TRBV19,CAGRDRHYSNQPQHF,TGTGCCGGCCGGGACAGGCATTATAGCAATCAGCCCCAGCATTTT
NA,NA,TRBJ1-5,TRBV30,CAWGTSNQPQHF,TGTGCCTGGGGGACCAGCAATCAGCCCCAGCATTTT
NA,NA,TRBJ2-5,TRBV28,CASSFLGRETQYF,TGTGCCAGCAGTTTCCTAGGAAGGGAGACCCAGTACTTC
NA,TRBD1,TRBJ1-5,TRBV2,CASSGQGPYSNQPQHF,TGTGCCAGCAGCGGACAGGGACCATATAGCAATCAGCCCCAGCATTTT
NA,NA,TRBJ1-1,TRBV4-2,CASSQDPLMNTEAFF,TGTGCCAGCAGCCAAGATCCACTTATGAACACTGAAGCTTTCTTT
once,TRBD1,TRBJ1-5,TRBV19,CASRGQGNQPQHF,TGTGCCAGTAGGGGACAGGGAAATCAGCCCCAGCATTTT
NA,TRBD2,TRBJ2-1,TRBV18,CASSPGLGTNEQFF,TGTGCCAGCTCACCGGGACTAGGAACGAATGAGCAGTTCTTC
NA,NA,TRBJ2-7,TRBV27,CASSLREFSYEQYF,TGTGCCAGCAGCCTTAGGGAATTCTCCTACGAGCAGTACTTC
NA,NA,TRBJ1-4,TRBV7-9,CASLVTGATNEKLFF,TGTGCCAGCCTCGTTACGGGGGCAACTAATGAAAAACTGTTTTTT
NA,NA,TRBJ1-1,TRBV5-1,CASSGGVNTEAFF,TGCGCCAGCAGTGGCGGGGTGAACACTGAAGCTTTCTTT
NA,NA,TRBJ2-1,TRBV7-8,CASSLAGGYNEQFF,TGTGCCAGCAGCTTAGCGGGGGGATACAATGAGCAGTTCTTC
NA,NA,TRBJ2-7,TRBV5-1,CASSASDSGAGQYF,TGCGCCAGCAGCGCCTCGGACTCCGGGGCCGGGCAGTACTTC
NA,NA,TRBJ1-2,TRBV29-1,CSVWTYGYTF,TGCAGCGTTTGGACGTATGGCTACACCTTC
NA,NA,TRBJ1-5,TRBV7-9,CASSLESGNQPQHF,TGTGCCAGCAGCTTAGAGTCAGGCAATCAGCCCCAGCATTTT
NA,TRBD2,TRBJ2-3,TRBV13,CASSLASGTATDTQYF,TGTGCCAGCAGCTTAGCTAGCGGGACAGCCACAGATACGCAGTATTTT
NA,TRBD2,TRBJ2-7,TRBV28,CASSGLAGGSYEQYF,TGTGCCAGCAGCGGACTAGCGGGAGGTTCCTACGAGCAGTACTTC
NA,NA,TRBJ1-2,TRBV5-6,CASSLVGWDYGYTF,TGTGCCAGCAGCTTGGTAGGTTGGGACTATGGCTACACCTTC
NA,NA,TRBJ1-5,TRBV24-1,CATSRTDNQPQHF,TGTGCCACCAGTCGGACAGACAATCAGCCCCAGCATTTT
NA,NA,TRBJ2-6,TRBV6-5,CATTPTRSGANVLTF,TGTGCCACCACCCCGACGAGGAGCGGGGCCAACGTCCTGACTTTC
NA,NA,TRBJ2-5,TRBV10-3,CAISPDGGETQYF,TGTGCCATCAGTCCGGACGGGGGAGAGACCCAGTACTTC
NA,TRBD1,TRBJ2-3,TRBV7-2,CASSTTGVGSDTQYF,TGTGCCAGCAGCACTACAGGGGTAGGCTCAGATACGCAGTATTTT
once,NA,TRBJ2-7,TRBV21-1,CASSRNPKAAYEQYF,TGTGCCAGCAGCAGAAACCCTAAAGCGGCCTACGAGCAGTACTTC
NA,NA,TRBJ2-2,TRBV19,CASSIQRTGELFF,TGTGCCAGTAGTATTCAACGAACCGGGGAGCTGTTTTTT
once,TRBD1,TRBJ2-5,TRBV29-1,CSVLTGGAETQYF,TGCAGCGTTCTGACAGGGGGGGCGGAGACCCAGTACTTC
NA,NA,TRBJ2-1,TRBV7-9,CASSLSESSYNEQFF,TGTGCCAGCAGCTTATCAGAGAGCTCCTACAATGAGCAGTTCTTC
NA,TRBD2,TRBJ2-1,TRBV7-9,CASSISLAGPINEQFF,TGTGCCAGCAGCATATCACTAGCGGGCCCGATCAATGAGCAGTTCTTC
NA,TRBD1,TRBJ1-2,TRBV30,CAWIPTGGVRSGYTF,TGTGCCTGGATTCCCACAGGGGGCGTTCGTTCTGGCTACACCTTC
NA,TRBD1,TRBJ2-5,TRBV5-4,CASSPTRQGRGETQYF,TGTGCCAGCAGCCCGACCCGACAGGGGCGAGGGGAGACCCAGTACTTC
NA,TRBD2,TRBJ2-1,TRBV3-1/TRBV3-2,CASSQMTSRLEQFF,TGTGCCAGCAGCCAAATGACTAGCCGGCTTGAGCAGTTCTTC
few,NA,TRBJ2-7,TRBV13,CASSFGHTGSYVQYF,TGTGCCAGCAGCTTCGGCCACACAGGGTCCTACGTGCAGTACTTC
NA,TRBD1,TRBJ2-7,TRBV19,CANVTGGDSYEQYF,TGTGCCAACGTCACAGGGGGAGACTCCTACGAGCAGTACTTC
NA,TRBD1,TRBJ2-7,TRBV19,CASRISGTGGTYEQYF,TGTGCCAGTAGGATCTCCGGGACAGGTGGGACCTACGAGCAGTACTTC
NA,TRBD1,TRBJ1-1,TRBV29-1,CSVYRGGTEAFF,TGCAGCGTCTACAGGGGAGGGACTGAAGCTTTCTTT
NA,NA,TRBJ1-5,TRBV29-1,CSVNQPQHF,TGCAGCGTTAATCAGCCCCAGCATTTT
NA,TRBD1,TRBJ1-2,TRBV4-3,CASSQGGQGLYGYTF,TGCGCCAGCAGCCAGGGGGGACAGGGACTCTATGGCTACACCTTC
NA,TRBD2,TRBJ2-3,TRBV6-2/TRBV6-3,CASSASGPPDTQYF,TGTGCCAGCAGTGCTAGCGGGCCCCCAGATACGCAGTATTTT
NA,TRBD1,TRBJ2-5,TRBV2,CASRGQGARETQYF,TGTGCCAGCAGGGGACAGGGGGCGCGGGAGACCCAGTACTTC
NA,TRBD1,TRBJ2-7,TRBV11-2,CASSLALDRAGEQYF,TGTGCCAGCAGCTTAGCCTTGGACAGGGCGGGTGAGCAGTACTTC
NA,TRBD1,TRBJ1-1,TRBV5-4,CASSHPRGLGTEAFF,TGTGCCAGCAGCCACCCTAGGGGGCTGGGGACTGAAGCTTTCTTT
NA,NA,TRBJ2-5,TRBV5-1,CASSWNQETQYF,TGCGCCAGCAGCTGGAACCAAGAGACCCAGTACTTC
NA,TRBD2,TRBJ2-3,TRBV10-1,CASSGAGVNTQYF,TGCGCCAGCAGTGGAGCGGGAGTGAATACGCAGTATTTT
NA,NA,TRBJ2-4,TRBV19,CASTPSELAKNIQYF,TGTGCCAGTACCCCGAGTGAGCTAGCCAAAAACATTCAGTACTTC
many,NA,TRBJ1-1,TRBV2,CASQGYTEAFF,TGTGCCTCCCAGGGTTACACTGAAGCTTTCTTT
NA,NA,TRBJ2-5,TRBV28,CASSLPGVVETQYF,TGTGCCAGCAGTTTGCCAGGGGTGGTTGAGACCCAGTACTTC
NA,NA,TRBJ2-1,TRBV18,CASSPTVLANEQFF,TGTGCCAGCTCACCGACGGTCCTGGCGAATGAGCAGTTCTTC
NA,NA,TRBJ1-1,TRBV25-1,CASSEYPGASTEAFF,TGTGCCAGCAGTGAATATCCAGGGGCGAGCACTGAAGCTTTCTTT
NA,TRBD1,TRBJ1-1,TRBV27,CASSLTGNTEAFF,TGTGCCAGCAGTTTGACAGGGAATACTGAAGCTTTCTTT
NA,NA,TRBJ1-6,TRBV16,CASSQSGTNNSPLHF,TGTGCCAGCAGCCAATCCGGGACAAACAATTCACCCCTCCACTTT
NA,NA,TRBJ1-1,TRBV30,CAWTWGRMNTEAFF,TGTGCCTGGACTTGGGGGAGAATGAACACTGAAGCTTTCTTT
NA,NA,TRBJ2-3,TRBV4-3,CASSQDGTGARADTQYF,TGCGCCAGCAGCCAAGATGGAACTGGGGCGCGCGCAGATACGCAGTATTTT
NA,NA,TRBJ1-2,TRBV27,CASRPGGGLGGYTF,TGTGCCAGCAGGCCCGGGGGCGGGCTTGGTGGCTACACCTTC